A selection of T cell receptor beta chains follows, all from one sample in a study of shared clonotypes between healthy human individuals. Profiling relied on immunoSEQ multiplex PCR, and the TCRdb table lists in-frame clones only, not all of them. The profile shows about 2 million clones, about 95% of them singletons. The sequenced sample was naive CD8+ T cells sorted from blood. The receptor source for this set is a man aged 18 to 29 in good health. The CDR3 runs from the conserved cysteine through the conserved F or W. The order of the fields is J gene, V gene, D gene, CDR3 length, clone size, CDR3 DNA, CDR3 protein. D genes are given only for firm matches. The size entry is marked missing in some rows and otherwise reads once, few, many or a size class.

TRBJ2-1,TRBV2,.,14,.,TGTGCCAGCAAGGGGGACCCATTGGGTGGTGAGCAGTTCTTC,CASKGDPLGGEQFF
TRBJ2-5,TRBV7-7,.,15,.,TGTGCTAGCAGCTCCGGGTGGGGCACGCAAGAGACCCAGTACTTC,CASSSGWGTQETQYF
TRBJ2-7,TRBV5-6,TRBD2,15,.,TGTGCCAGCAGCTTGGATCTTAGCGGGAGACACGAGCAGTACTTC,CASSLDLSGRHEQYF
TRBJ1-2,TRBV20-1,.,11,.,TGCAGTGCTCTCGGGGGCGCCGGCTACACCTTC,CSALGGAGYTF
TRBJ1-5,TRBV23-1,.,18,.,TGCGCCAGCAGTCAATCAGCGGTAGGGGCTGGAAGCAATCAGCCCCAGCATTTT,CASSQSAVGAGSNQPQHF
TRBJ2-7,TRBV5-1,TRBD1,14,once,TGCGCCAGCAGCTCTTGGGACAGGTCGTACGAGCAGTACTTC,CASSSWDRSYEQYF
TRBJ2-1,TRBV18,TRBD2,19,.,TGTGCCAGCTCACCACCACGGGGTGTTCTAGCGGGAGTCTACAATGAGCAGTTCTTC,CASSPPRGVLAGVYNEQFF
TRBJ2-1,TRBV9,TRBD2,15,once,TGTGCCAGCAGCCCTGGACTAGCGGCCTACAATGAGCAGTTCTTC,CASSPGLAAYNEQFF
TRBJ1-6,TRBV19,.,14,.,TGTGCCAGTAGTGTTCACCGGGTGGAGTCACCCCTCCACTTT,CASSVHRVESPLHF
TRBJ1-3,TRBV11-2,.,14,once,TGTGCCAGCAGCTTAGAGGACTCTGGAAACACCATATATTTT,CASSLEDSGNTIYF
TRBJ2-7,TRBV4-3,.,14,.,TGCGCCAGCAGCCAAGAACCTACCTCCTACGAGCAGTACTTC,CASSQEPTSYEQYF
TRBJ2-7,TRBV11-2,.,15,.,TGTGCCAGCAGCCCCGGGGGGACAGCTACCTACGAGCAGTACTTC,CASSPGGTATYEQYF
TRBJ2-7,TRBV9,TRBD1,16,.,TGTGCCAGCAGCGTTGGTGGAACAGGGGGTATGTACGAGCAGTACTTC,CASSVGGTGGMYEQYF
TRBJ2-3,TRBV7-6,TRBD1,18,.,TGTGCCAGCAGCTTACGGGCTGAGGGGCAGGGGGACACAGATACGCAGTATTTT,CASSLRAEGQGDTDTQYF
TRBJ1-2,TRBV4-3,.,15,.,TGCGCCAGCAGCCCCGAAGGCAGCCCTAACTATGGCTACACCTTC,CASSPEGSPNYGYTF
TRBJ2-2,TRBV6-5,.,14,.,TGTGCCAGCAGCCCTTGGATTAGCACCGGGGAGCTGTTTTTT,CASSPWISTGELFF
TRBJ2-3,TRBV14,.,15,.,TGTGCCAGCAGTCAATGGGGGGCTAGCACAGATACGCAGTATTTT,CASSQWGASTDTQYF
TRBJ2-6,TRBV11-2,.,15,.,TGTGCCAGCAGCTTCTTCAACTCTGGGGCCAACGTCCTGACTTTC,CASSFFNSGANVLTF